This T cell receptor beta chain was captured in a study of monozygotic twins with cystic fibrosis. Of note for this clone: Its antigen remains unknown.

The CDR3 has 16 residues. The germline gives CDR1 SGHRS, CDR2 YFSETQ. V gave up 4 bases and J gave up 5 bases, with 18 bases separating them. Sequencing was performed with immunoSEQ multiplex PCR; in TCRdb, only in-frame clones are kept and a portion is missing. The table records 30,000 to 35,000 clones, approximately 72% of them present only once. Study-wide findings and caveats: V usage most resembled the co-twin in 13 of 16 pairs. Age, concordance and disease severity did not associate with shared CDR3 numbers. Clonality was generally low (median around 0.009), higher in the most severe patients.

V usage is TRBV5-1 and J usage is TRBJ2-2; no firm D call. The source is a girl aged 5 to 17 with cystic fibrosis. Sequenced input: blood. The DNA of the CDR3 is TGCGCCAGCAGCCCTCCACCTCAGTCCTTTACCGGGGAGCTGTTTTTT. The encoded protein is CASSPPPQSFTGELFF.